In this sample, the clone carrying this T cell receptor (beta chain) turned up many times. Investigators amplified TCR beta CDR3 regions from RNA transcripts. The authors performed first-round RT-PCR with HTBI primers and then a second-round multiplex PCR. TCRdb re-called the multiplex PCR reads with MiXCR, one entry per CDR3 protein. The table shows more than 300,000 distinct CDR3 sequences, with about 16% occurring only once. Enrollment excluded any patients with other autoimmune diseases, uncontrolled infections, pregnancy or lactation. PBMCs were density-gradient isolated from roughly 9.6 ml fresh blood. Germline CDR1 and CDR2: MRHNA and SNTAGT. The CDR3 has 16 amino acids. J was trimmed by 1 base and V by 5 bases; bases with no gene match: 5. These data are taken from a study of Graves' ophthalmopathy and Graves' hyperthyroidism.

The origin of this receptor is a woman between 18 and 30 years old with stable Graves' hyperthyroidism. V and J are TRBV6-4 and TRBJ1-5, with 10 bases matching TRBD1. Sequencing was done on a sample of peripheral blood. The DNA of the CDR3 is TGTGCCAGCAGTAGACAGGGGGCGAGAAGCAATCAGCCCCAGCATTTT. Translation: CASSRQGARSNQPQHF.